This T cell receptor (beta chain) was sequenced in a study of T-cell reconstitution after alpha-beta-depleted transplantation in children. During its preparation, the TCRbeta library received unique molecular identifiers. TCRdb processed the PCR reads anew with MiXCR; each CDR3 protein has one entry. The sample lists about 540,000 distinct CDR3 sequences, approximately 20% occurring once. Germline CDR1 and CDR2: SGHVS and FQNEAQ. The V gene lost 1 base and the J gene lost 1 base, with 14 bases spanning the gap. The CDR3 loop spans 17 amino acids. This TCR derives from a human donor who donated a stem cell graft to a child with acute lymphoblastic leukemia. V is TRBV7-8 and J is TRBJ1-3; no clear D. The specimen comprised PBMCs from the stem cell graft donor, sampled from the stem cell graft. The CDR3 here is CASSLGDRVGSGNTIYF. In DNA, the CDR3 is TGTGCCAGCAGCTTAGGAGATCGGGTAGGGTCTGGAAACACCATATATTTT.